The T cell receptor (beta chain) under discussion was sequenced for a study of blood T cell repertoires in COVID-19. Study details: Nucleic acid was either cDNA or gDNA, and it came from T cells, B-cell-depleted T cells, or PBMCs.

Enrollees, about 18 to 89 years old, lived in about two dozen US areas. Cohorts were assigned according to the clinical history that participants reported. V was clipped by 3 bases and J by 7 bases, with 18 bases between them. The CDR3 contains 16 residues. The germline gives CDR1 KGHSH, CDR2 LQKENI. In the authors' workflow: Estimation of nucleated cell counts was performed using reference gene primer amplification. The repertoire was sequenced with immunoSEQ multiplex PCR; TCRdb's copy has only in-frame clones and lacks some. That table is the source of V, J and clone size, and D and trimming were worked out from the DNA. The sample records a few hundred thousand clones, about 83% being singletons.

This sequence originates from a woman aged 45-65 years who had recovered from COVID-19. The chain uses TRBV18 and TRBJ1-4; D not resolved. Material: PBMCs or T cells enriched from blood (not recorded which). CDR3 in DNA: TGTGCCAGCTCACCGGGAGGGAGGACGCCATCTGAAAAACTGTTTTTT. It encodes CASSPGGRTPSEKLFF.